This T cell receptor beta chain was observed in a study of blood T cells in healthy people across ages. Study-level points and caveats: Because donor CMV status was unknown, expanded clonotype changes were possibly confounded.

V shed 3 bases, J shed 1 base, and the junction held 4 bases outside the gene matches. The CDR3 length is 15 residues. This clonotype was observed many times. Its antigen is not known. With a J-beta primer mix and a sample-barcoded 5' primer, a second PCR ran about 7 to 11 cycles. A single record per CDR3 protein comes from TCRdb applying MiXCR to the 5' RACE reads. The top ten hold under 20% of the sample, which has 500,000 to 600,000 distinct CDR3 sequences, 25% to 30% seen once. Sequences were obtained from blood. The V and J genes are TRBV12-3 or TRBV12-4 and TRBJ2-5; the match to TRBD2 covers 8 bases. The receptor comes from a woman between 65 and 79 years old in good health. The CDR3 loop reads CASSLSGGRQETQYF. DNA for the CDR3: TGTGCCAGCAGTTTGAGCGGGGGCCGCCAAGAGACCCAGTACTTC.